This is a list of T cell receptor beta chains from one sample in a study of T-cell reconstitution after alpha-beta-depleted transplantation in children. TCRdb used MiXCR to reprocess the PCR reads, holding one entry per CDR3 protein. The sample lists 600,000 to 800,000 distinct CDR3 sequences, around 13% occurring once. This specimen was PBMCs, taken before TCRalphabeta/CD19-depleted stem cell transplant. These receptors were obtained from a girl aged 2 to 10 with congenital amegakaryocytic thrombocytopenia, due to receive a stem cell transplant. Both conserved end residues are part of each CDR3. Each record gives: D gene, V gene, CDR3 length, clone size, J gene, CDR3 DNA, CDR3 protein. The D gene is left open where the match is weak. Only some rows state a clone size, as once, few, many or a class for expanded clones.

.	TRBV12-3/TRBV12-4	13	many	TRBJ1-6	TGTGCCAGCAGTCCGCATGACCGATCACCCCTCCACTTT	CASSPHDRSPLHF
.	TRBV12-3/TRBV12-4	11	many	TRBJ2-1	TGTGCCAGCACCCGTAGCAATGAGCAGTTCTTC	CASTRSNEQFF
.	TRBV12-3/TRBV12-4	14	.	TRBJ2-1	TGTGCCAGCCAATTGGGGTCGTATTTCGGTGAGCAGTTCTTC	CASQLGSYFGEQFF
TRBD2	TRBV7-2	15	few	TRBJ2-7	TGTGCCAGCAGCTTACTAGCGGGGGAATTCTACGAGCAGTACTTC	CASSLLAGEFYEQYF
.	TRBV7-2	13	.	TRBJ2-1	TGTGCCAGCAGCTTAGAGCGGCCGACGGTCGAGTTCTTC	CASSLERPTVEFF
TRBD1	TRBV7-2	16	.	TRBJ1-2	TGTGCCAGCAGCTTAGTGGACAGGGACCTATTAAGTGGCTACACCTTC	CASSLVDRDLLSGYTF
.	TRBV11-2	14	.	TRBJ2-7	TGTGCCAGCAGCTCGTTCTACGAGCAGGGCGAGCAGTACTTC	CASSSFYEQGEQYF
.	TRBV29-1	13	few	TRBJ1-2	TGCAGCGTCGTCGGGGAGTGGGGCTATGGCTACACCTTC	CSVVGEWGYGYTF
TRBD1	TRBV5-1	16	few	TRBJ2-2	TGCGCCAGCAGCGGATCCGGGACAGTGAACACCGGGGAGCTGTTTTTT	CASSGSGTVNTGELFF
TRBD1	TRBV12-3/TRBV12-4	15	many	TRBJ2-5	TGTGCCAGCAGTCCCCAGACAGGGGCGCTGAAGACCCAGTACTTC	CASSPQTGALKTQYF
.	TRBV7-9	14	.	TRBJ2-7	TGTGCCAGCAGCTTGCCAGGAGATCTCTACGAGCAGTACTTC	CASSLPGDLYEQYF
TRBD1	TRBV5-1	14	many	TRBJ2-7	TGCGCCAGCAGCCTAAGGACAGGGAACTACGAGCAGTACTTC	CASSLRTGNYEQYF
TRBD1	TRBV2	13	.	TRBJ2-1	TGTGCCAGCGCCGGGACAGGGAACAATGAGCAGTTCTTC	CASAGTGNNEQFF
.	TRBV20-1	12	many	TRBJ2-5	TGCAGTGCACCCGAGGGTGGGGAGACCCAGTACTTC	CSAPEGGETQYF
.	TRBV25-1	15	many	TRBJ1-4	TGTGCCAGCAGTGAATCGGGGTCACGGGTTGAAAAACTGTTTTTT	CASSESGSRVEKLFF
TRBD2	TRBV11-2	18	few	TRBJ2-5	TGTGCCAGCAGCTTTTTCCCCTCGGGAGGATCCGTTCGGGAGACCCAGTACTTC	CASSFFPSGGSVRETQYF
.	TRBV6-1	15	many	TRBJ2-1	TGTGCCAGCAATCCGTGGCGGACTGACTACAATGAGCAGTTCTTC	CASNPWRTDYNEQFF
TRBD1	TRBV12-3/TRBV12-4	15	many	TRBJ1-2	TGTGCCAGCAGTCCGTCAAAGACAGGGGAAAGTGGCTACACCTTC	CASSPSKTGESGYTF
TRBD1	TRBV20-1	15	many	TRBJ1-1	TGCAGTGCTAGAGATTTTGACAGGGAAGGGACTGAAGCTTTCTTT	CSARDFDREGTEAFF
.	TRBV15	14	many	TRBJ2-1	TGTGCCACCAGCAGTGATCGAGACCCCAATGAGCAGTTCTTC	CATSSDRDPNEQFF
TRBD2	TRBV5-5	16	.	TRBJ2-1	TGTGCCAGCAGGACCTCCCTAGCGGGAGTCGGCAATGAGCAGTTCTTC	CASRTSLAGVGNEQFF
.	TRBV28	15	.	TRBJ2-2	TGTGCCAGCACCGCCCCTGGCAGTCCTACCGGGGAGCTGTTTTTT	CASTAPGSPTGELFF
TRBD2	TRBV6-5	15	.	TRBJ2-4	TGTGCCAGCAGTTACGAAGCGGGGGCGACGAACATTCAGTACTTC	CASSYEAGATNIQYF
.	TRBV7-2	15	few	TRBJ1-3	TGTGCCAGCAGCCGACAGATTCTCTCTGGAAACACCATATATTTT	CASSRQILSGNTIYF
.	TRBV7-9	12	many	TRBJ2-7	TGTGCCAGCAGCTTGGTTGTCTACGAGCAGTACTTC	CASSLVVYEQYF
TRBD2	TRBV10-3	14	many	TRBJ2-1	TGTGCCATCGCCCCCCCCCGGGAGGGGAATGAGCAGTTCTTC	CAIAPPREGNEQFF
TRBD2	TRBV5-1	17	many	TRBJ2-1	TGCGCCAGCATACTGACTAGCGGGAGGCCCGTTAAGTGGGAGCAGTTCTTC	CASILTSGRPVKWEQFF
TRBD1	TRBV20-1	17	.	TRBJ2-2	TGCAGTGCTAGAGATTTGACAGGGCCGGCGAACACCGGGGAGCTGTTTTTT	CSARDLTGPANTGELFF
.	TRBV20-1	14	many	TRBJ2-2	TGCAGTGCTAGGCCCGGACGTTCCACCGGGGAGCTGTTTTTT	CSARPGRSTGELFF